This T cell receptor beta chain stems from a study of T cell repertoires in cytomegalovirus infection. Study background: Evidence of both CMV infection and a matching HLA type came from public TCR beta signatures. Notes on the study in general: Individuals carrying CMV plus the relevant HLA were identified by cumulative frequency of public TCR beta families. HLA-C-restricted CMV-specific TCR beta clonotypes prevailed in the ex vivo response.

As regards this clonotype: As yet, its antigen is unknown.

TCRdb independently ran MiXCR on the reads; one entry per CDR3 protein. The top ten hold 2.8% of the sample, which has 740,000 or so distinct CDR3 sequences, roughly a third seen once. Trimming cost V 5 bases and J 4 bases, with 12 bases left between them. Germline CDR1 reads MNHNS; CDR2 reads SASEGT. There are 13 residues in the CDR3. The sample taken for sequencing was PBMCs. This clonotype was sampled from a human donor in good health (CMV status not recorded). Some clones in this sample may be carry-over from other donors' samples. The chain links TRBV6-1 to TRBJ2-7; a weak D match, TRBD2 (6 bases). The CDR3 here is CASSRLVEYEQYF. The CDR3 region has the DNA TGTGCCAGCAGTCGACTAGTTGAGTACGAGCAGTACTTC.